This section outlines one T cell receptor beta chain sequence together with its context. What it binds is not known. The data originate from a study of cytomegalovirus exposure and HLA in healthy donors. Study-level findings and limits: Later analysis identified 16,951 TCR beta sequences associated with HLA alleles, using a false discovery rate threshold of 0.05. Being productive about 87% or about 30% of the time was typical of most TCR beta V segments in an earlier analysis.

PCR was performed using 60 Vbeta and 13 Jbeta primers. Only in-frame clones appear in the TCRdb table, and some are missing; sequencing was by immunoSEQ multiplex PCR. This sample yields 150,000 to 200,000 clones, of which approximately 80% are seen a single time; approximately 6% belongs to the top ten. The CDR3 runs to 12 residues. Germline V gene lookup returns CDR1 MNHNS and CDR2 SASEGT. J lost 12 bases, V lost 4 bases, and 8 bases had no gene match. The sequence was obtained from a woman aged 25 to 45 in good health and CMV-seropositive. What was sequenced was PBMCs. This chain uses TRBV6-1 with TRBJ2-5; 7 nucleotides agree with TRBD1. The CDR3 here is CASSVTGPPEYF. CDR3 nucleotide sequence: TGTGCCAGCAGTGTGACAGGGCCCCCCGAGTACTTC.